A selection of T cell receptor beta chains follows, all from one sample in a study of T cells in Graves' hyperthyroidism and ophthalmopathy. MiXCR, applied by TCRdb to the multiplex PCR reads, yields one record per CDR3 protein. The sample lists approximately 510,000 distinct CDR3 sequences; 35% to 50% were seen once. What was sequenced was peripheral blood or thyroid tissue (not recorded which). These receptors all come from an adult woman with Graves' disease, either hyperthyroidism or ophthalmopathy (not recorded which). CDR3s include the opening cysteine and the closing phenylalanine or tryptophan. A D gene is named only where the DNA matches it firmly. The size entry is marked missing in some rows and otherwise reads once, few, many or a size class.

>TRBV6-2/TRBV6-3|TRBJ1-1|.|.
CASRPGQLNTEAFF
TGTGCCAGCAGGCCGGGACAATTGAACACTGAAGCTTTCTTT
>TRBV29-1|TRBJ1-2|.|TRBD1
CSAGSTQGARGYTF
TGCAGCGCCGGATCGACACAGGGGGCGAGGGGCTACACCTTC
>TRBV5-1|TRBJ1-1|many|TRBD1
CASSLGQGSTEAFF
TGCGCCAGCAGCTTAGGACAGGGGTCCACTGAAGCTTTCTTT
>TRBV20-1|TRBJ1-5|.|TRBD1
CSAGDRVNQPQHF
TGCAGTGCAGGGGACAGGGTGAACCAGCCCCAGCATTTT
>TRBV12-3/TRBV12-4|TRBJ2-7|many|TRBD1
CASRNSGTGSYEQYF
TGTGCCAGCAGAAACTCCGGGACAGGTTCCTACGAGCAGTACTTC
>TRBV20-1|TRBJ2-1|few|.
CSAGGGYNEQFF
TGCAGTGCCGGCGGTGGCTACAATGAGCAGTTCTTC
>TRBV7-9|TRBJ1-1|.|.
CASRRKQGPMNTEAFF
TGTGCCAGCAGACGTAAACAGGGTCCGATGAACACTGAAGCTTTCTTT
>TRBV29-1|TRBJ1-1|.|.
CSVEAGGAFF
TGCAGCGTTGAAGCTGGGGGAGCTTTCTTT
>TRBV7-2|TRBJ2-1|few|.
CASSRYSYEQFF
TGTGCCAGCAGTCGTTATAGCTATGAGCAGTTCTTC
>TRBV14|TRBJ1-2|.|.
CASSLRTARYGGYTF
TGTGCCAGCAGCCTGAGGACAGCCCGATACGGTGGCTACACCTTC
>TRBV20-1|TRBJ1-2|.|.
CSTTLRSGYTF
TGCAGTACGACCTTACGTTCGGGCTACACCTTC
>TRBV7-2|TRBJ2-7|many|TRBD2
CASSGSPTYEQYF
TGTGCCAGTAGCGGGAGCCCCACCTACGAGCAGTACTTC
>TRBV6-1|TRBJ2-5|.|.
CASRRSGHGETQYF
TGTGCCAGCAGGAGGAGCGGCCACGGGGAGACCCAGTACTTC
>TRBV6-6|TRBJ2-6|many|.
CASRLGAGGANVLTF
TGTGCCAGCAGACTCGGGGCGGGCGGGGCCAACGTCCTGACTTTC
>TRBV10-3|TRBJ2-7|.|.
CAISETGLLRSYEQYF
TGTGCCATCAGTGAAACGGGTCTGCTTCGATCCTACGAGCAGTACTTC